Given below is one TCR beta chain in context. The antigen it binds to is not known. Per-base quality was not reported, and no clone a single base away is much larger than it. The CDR3 covers 14 residues, taking in both the cysteine and the phenylalanine. Just the 42-base CDR3 DNA is kept, in frame starting at base 1. The germline V gene specifies SGDLS as CDR1 and YYNGEE as CDR2. V is trimmed back by 4 bases and J by 5 bases, and the junction contains 8 bases that no gene match accounts for. The library was generated by the immunoSEQ multiplex PCR assay. T cell repertoires were profiled with deep sequencing of rearranged TCR beta loci together with multiparametric flow cytometry. This is the immuneACCESS table as TCRdb keeps it, with only in-frame sequences that have V and J called. A part of the clones is gone; compared with another copy, unresolved V genes explain less than half, and the rest is unexplained. In this sample the table shows some 170,000 clones, around 85% of which occur a single time. In total, the top ten clones hold 4% to 5% of the sample.

This sample stems from a study of lymphopenia after photon versus proton radiotherapy (dated by TCRdb to about 2019). As for the study more broadly: Photon and proton radiation therapy were compared by the study for their immunological effects in patients with gastrointestinal tumors who developed high-grade lymphopenia. A cohort of around 20 patients with gastrointestinal tumors who received either photon or proton therapy and subsequently developed lymphopenia was included. The study was designed to characterize how the impact on the immune system differs between the two radiation modalities.

Study-level results and caveats: After the lymphocyte count nadir, photon-treated repertoires showed oligoclonal expansion, especially of CD8+ Temra cells, which drove the drop in diversity. Relative stability during treatment was observed in proton-treated patients, whereas loss of naive T cells and TCR diversity and gain of effector/memory populations were observed in photon-treated patients. The authors looked at the survival association only in patients who died, and they framed better survival with proton therapy as a possibility rather than a demonstrated result. Among patients across the cohort who died, overall survival time showed an inverse correlation with a larger post-nadir drop in TCR diversity.

Sequencing was performed on peripheral blood, taken from a patient treated with photon-based radiotherapy. The clonotype comes from a man in his fifties or sixties with gastric cancer. The chain is assembled from TRBV9 and TRBJ2-7, with 8 junctional bases fitting TRBD2. The CDR3 protein: CASSPRGGYDEQYF. In nucleotides, the sequence is TGTGCCAGCAGCCCCCGGGGGGGGTACGACGAGCAGTACTTC.